A selection of T cell receptor beta chains follows, all from one sample in a study of monozygotic twins with cystic fibrosis. Clones were read by immunoSEQ multiplex PCR, and TCRdb kept only the in-frame ones, dropping some. The repertoire includes about 20,000 clones, less than 95% of them detected once, and 1.5% to 2% sits in the top ten. Specimen: blood. These receptors originate from a girl aged 2-15 years with cystic fibrosis. The CDR3 runs from the conserved cysteine through the conserved F or W. The D gene is left open where the match is weak. Size is omitted from some rows. Given values are once, few, many or a class for expanded clones.

TGTGCCAGTAGTATAGGGAGAAACACTGAAGCTTTCTTT,CASSIGRNTEAFF,.,.,TRBV19,13,TRBJ1-1
TGCGCCAGCAGCCCGGACAGGGCAAAAGATACGCAGTATTTT,CASSPDRAKDTQYF,TRBD1,.,TRBV5-1,14,TRBJ2-3
TGTGCCAGCAGGACGGACAGGGGGCCTTATAACTATGGCTACACCTTC,CASRTDRGPYNYGYTF,TRBD1,once,TRBV9,16,TRBJ1-2
TGTGCCAGCAGTGTGGGGACTCACAGCACAGATACGCAGTATTTT,CASSVGTHSTDTQYF,.,.,TRBV2,15,TRBJ2-3
TGTGCCAGCAGCGGGTCTGGGGCCAACGTCCTGACTTTC,CASSGSGANVLTF,.,.,TRBV6-6,13,TRBJ2-6
TGTGCCAGCAGCTTAGTAAACAGGGGGACAGGAGAGACCCAGTACTTC,CASSLVNRGTGETQYF,TRBD1,.,TRBV11-2,16,TRBJ2-5
TGCAGCGTTGAGTTGGACAGGGACTACGAGCAGTACTTC,CSVELDRDYEQYF,TRBD1,.,TRBV29-1,13,TRBJ2-7
TGTGCCAGCAGGCCTGACAGGGGGAGTCCCAAAAACATTCAGTACTTC,CASRPDRGSPKNIQYF,TRBD1,once,TRBV11-2,16,TRBJ2-4
TGTGCCAGCAGCTTCCGGACAGGGAGTAGCTATGGCTACACCTTC,CASSFRTGSSYGYTF,TRBD1,.,TRBV5-5,15,TRBJ1-2
TGCAGCGTTGACCCCGACAGGGCCTACGAGCAGTACTTC,CSVDPDRAYEQYF,TRBD1,.,TRBV29-1,13,TRBJ2-7
TGCAGCGCCATGACAGGCAAAGAGACCCAGTACTTC,CSAMTGKETQYF,.,.,TRBV29-1,12,TRBJ2-5
TGTGCCAGCAGCTTATCCGGGAGTTCCTACGAGCAGTACTTC,CASSLSGSSYEQYF,.,.,TRBV7-9,14,TRBJ2-7
TGTGCCAGCAGCTTAACGATTGGCTCTGGAAACACCATATATTTT,CASSLTIGSGNTIYF,.,.,TRBV7-3,15,TRBJ1-3
TGTGCCAGCAGCTTAGAGGCAAGCTACAATGAGCAGTTCTTC,CASSLEASYNEQFF,.,.,TRBV5-4,14,TRBJ2-1
TGTGCCAGCAGCTTAGACAGGAACACTGAAGCTTTCTTT,CASSLDRNTEAFF,.,.,TRBV7-7,13,TRBJ1-1
TGCAGCGTTTGGGGTGGTCTAGCGGGTAGCACAGATACGCAGTATTTT,CSVWGGLAGSTDTQYF,TRBD2,few,TRBV29-1,16,TRBJ2-3
TGTGCCAGCAGCTCCTACGGTGAGCAGTTCTTC,CASSSYGEQFF,.,.,TRBV27,11,TRBJ2-1
TGCGCCAGCAGCCGCGACAGGAATCAGCCCCAGCATTTT,CASSRDRNQPQHF,.,.,TRBV4-1,13,TRBJ1-5
TGTGCCAGCAGCCTACTTGCTAGCGGGGACGAGCAGTACTTC,CASSLLASGDEQYF,TRBD2,.,TRBV9,14,TRBJ2-7
TGCAGCGCTAGGGACCCGTTGACCTACGAGCAGTACTTC,CSARDPLTYEQYF,.,.,TRBV29-1,13,TRBJ2-7
TGTGCCAGCAGCCCAGACCGGACAGGGGGATACGAGCAGTACTTC,CASSPDRTGGYEQYF,TRBD1,.,TRBV7-9,15,TRBJ2-7
TGTGCCAGCAGTTACGGACAGAAAGCTTTCTTT,CASSYGQKAFF,.,once,TRBV6-6,11,TRBJ1-1
TGTGCCAGCAGCCCGAGTGGCGGTCTGATGGCCTACAATGAGCAGTTCTTC,CASSPSGGLMAYNEQFF,.,.,TRBV5-4,17,TRBJ2-1
TGTGCCAGCAGCTTAGGAAAGAATTACTACGAGCAGTACTTC,CASSLGKNYYEQYF,.,.,TRBV7-2,14,TRBJ2-7
TGTGCCAGCAGTTTATCGGGCCTTAGTGGAAATGAGCAGTTCTTC,CASSLSGLSGNEQFF,.,.,TRBV27,15,TRBJ2-1
TGTGCCAGCAGCTTAACAGGGGGGTATACGGATGAGCAGTTCTTC,CASSLTGGYTDEQFF,TRBD1,.,TRBV11-3,15,TRBJ2-1
TGCGCCAGCAGCCAAGACACTAGCGGGAGTTACAATGAGCAGTTCTTC,CASSQDTSGSYNEQFF,TRBD2,.,TRBV4-1,16,TRBJ2-1
TGTGCCAGCAGTTACGCCAGCGGGGGCGGGACAGATACGCAGTATTTT,CASSYASGGGTDTQYF,TRBD2,.,TRBV6-6,16,TRBJ2-3
TGTGCCAGCAGTTACTCGGACAGTTCGAACACTGAAGCTTTCTTT,CASSYSDSSNTEAFF,.,.,TRBV6-5,15,TRBJ1-1
TGCAGCGTTGAAGATCACGAACGGATCTATGGCTACACCTTC,CSVEDHERIYGYTF,.,.,TRBV29-1,14,TRBJ1-2
TGTGCCAGCAGCCCTGGGGTGATGAGCTCCTACGAGCAGTACTTC,CASSPGVMSSYEQYF,.,once,TRBV6-5,15,TRBJ2-7
TGTGCCAGCAGCTCCGGGACAGGGAGGTATGGCTACACCTTC,CASSSGTGRYGYTF,TRBD1,.,TRBV6-5,14,TRBJ1-2
TGTGCCAGTACTAGACTAGCGCCCTACAATGAGCAGTTCTTC,CASTRLAPYNEQFF,TRBD2,.,TRBV27,14,TRBJ2-1
TGTGCCAGCAGCCAAGTCTCAGGGGGGGGCCAAGAGACCCAGTACTTC,CASSQVSGGGQETQYF,.,.,TRBV4-2,16,TRBJ2-5
TGTGCCAGCACCCGAGCTCCGAGGGGGACCAACACTGAAGCTTTCTTT,CASTRAPRGTNTEAFF,.,.,TRBV2,16,TRBJ1-1
TGTGCCAGCAGAGGGCAGCCCGGGGAGCTGTTTTTT,CASRGQPGELFF,.,.,TRBV7-2,12,TRBJ2-2
TGTGCCAGCAGCTCAGGGACCTATGGCTACACCTTC,CASSSGTYGYTF,.,.,TRBV7-8,12,TRBJ1-2
TGTGCCAGCAGCCCAACCCAGGGGGCTTATCAGCCCCAGCATTTT,CASSPTQGAYQPQHF,TRBD1,.,TRBV16,15,TRBJ1-5